This TCR beta chain was found in a study of blood T cell repertoires in COVID-19. Study summary: Nucleic acid was either cDNA or gDNA, and it came from T cells, B-cell-depleted T cells, or PBMCs.

Assay: immunoSEQ multiplex PCR; the TCRdb copy retains only in-frame clones and omits some. The sample includes roughly 70,000 clones, around 80% seen only once; the top ten take nearly 5%. This clone was found once. The source is a woman over 75 with active or convalescent COVID-19. Sample: peripheral blood.

The CDR3 DNA sequence: TGTGCCAGCAGCTTGGGGGGGCGAAATATCTGGGGAAACACCATATATTTT. This encodes CASSLGGRNIWGNTIYF. This chain uses TRBV5-4 with TRBJ1-3; possibly TRBD1 for D (6 bases). CDR1 is SGHNT, CDR2 YYREEE, per germline (reference sequence). The CDR3 runs to 17 residues. The ends were cut back, 0 bases at V and 4 bases at J, with 17 bases in the middle.